This T cell receptor (beta chain) emerged from a study of control samples from healthy donors and cancer patients. Per the germline V gene, CDR1 is SNHLY and CDR2 is FYNNEI. The CDR3 is 17 residues long. V lost 8 bases, J lost 10 bases, and 33 bases lay in between. TCRdb keeps only in-frame clones here, not all; method: immunoSEQ multiplex PCR. The table records under 200,000 clones, around 90% of them present only once. The sample taken for sequencing was blood. The rearrangement uses TRBV2 and TRBJ2-7, with unresolved D. This TCR was sampled from a woman under 40 in good health. CDR3 in amino acids: CASLLFLSAGTPSGQYF. Here the CDR3 DNA reads TGTGCCAGCCTGCTTTTCCTATCGGCAGGCACCCCCTCTGGTCAGTACTTC.